This T cell receptor (beta chain) was profiled in a study of CD4 T cells in relation to SARS-CoV-2 and coronaviruses. Study at large: ViraFEST: approximately 10-day antigen culture of PBMCs, then TCR beta CDR3 sequencing.

The germline V and J ends were trimmed by 5 bases and 5 bases, with 12 bases remaining between them. The germline V gene has CDR1 SGHAT and CDR2 FQNNGV. CDR3 length equals 14 residues. As regards this clone: What it binds is not known.

CD4+ T cells from unexposed donors were obtained before the COVID-19 pandemic (2011-2018). The cells were cultured for 9 to 11 days before CD4+ T cells were isolated. Unexposed-donor CD4+ T cells were probed with SARS-CoV-2 S/N and four cold-coronavirus spikes, cells permitting. The protocol was immunoSEQ multiplex PCR, while the TCRdb copy is restricted to in-frame clones and leaves out a portion. The sample has roughly 31,000 clones; about three quarters are singletons. The clonotype comes from a human donor in good health. The sample taken for sequencing was CD4+ T cells from PBMCs, cultured in vitro. V usage is TRBV11-2 and J usage is TRBJ2-2; either TRBD1 or TRBD2 may supply D (5 bases each). The CDR3 sequence: CASSPGARTGELFF. CDR3 sequence (DNA): TGTGCCAGCAGCCCCGGGGCAAGGACCGGGGAGCTGTTTTTT.